This TCR beta chain is from a study of blood T cells in healthy people across ages. Germline-derived CDR1 and CDR2 are LGHNA and YSLEER. The length of the CDR3 is 15 residues. The ends were cut back, 6 bases at V and 6 bases at J, with 17 bases in the middle. Primed by a sample-barcoded 5' primer and a J-beta primer mix, a second PCR proceeded for roughly 6 to 12 cycles. Each of the cDNA molecules was tagged by a template-switch adaptor with 12 random nucleotides. In TCRdb, the 5' RACE reads were re-called with MiXCR into one record per CDR3 protein. This table has roughly 800,000 distinct CDR3 sequences, 20% to 30% appearing once. Every donor gave 8.5 to 10 milliliters of peripheral blood. These data also featured in a second study, about T cells of mothers and their children. That study adds: About 2.8 million TCR beta reads per child versus over 9 million per mother. Sequencing revealed no T cell clones that were persistent and microchimeric.

The sequence derives from a boy aged 10-17 years in good health. The V call is TRBV4-3, the J call TRBJ1-4; TRBD1 is a possible D gene (5 bases). Sequences were obtained from blood. CDR3 bases: TGCGCCAGCAGTTTGGAGGGAAGGGACGATGAAAAACTGTTTTTT. Protein sequence: CASSLEGRDDEKLFF.